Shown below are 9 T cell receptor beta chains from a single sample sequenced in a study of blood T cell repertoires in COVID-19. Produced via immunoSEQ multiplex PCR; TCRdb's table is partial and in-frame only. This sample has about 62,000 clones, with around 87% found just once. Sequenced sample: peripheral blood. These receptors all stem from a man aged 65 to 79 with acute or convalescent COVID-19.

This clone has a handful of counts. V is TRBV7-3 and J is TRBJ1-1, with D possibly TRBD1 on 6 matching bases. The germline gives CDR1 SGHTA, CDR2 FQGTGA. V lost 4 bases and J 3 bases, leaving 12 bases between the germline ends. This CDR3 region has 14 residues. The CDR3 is CASSSGVWDTEAFF. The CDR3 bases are TGTGCCAGCAGCTCAGGGGTTTGGGACACTGAAGCTTTCTTT.

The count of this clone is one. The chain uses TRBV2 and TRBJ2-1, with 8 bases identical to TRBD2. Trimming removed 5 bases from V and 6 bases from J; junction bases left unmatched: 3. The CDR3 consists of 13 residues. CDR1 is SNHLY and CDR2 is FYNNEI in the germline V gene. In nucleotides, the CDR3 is TGTGCCAGCAGTCCCGGGACTAGCAATGAGCAGTTCTTC. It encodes CASSPGTSNEQFF.

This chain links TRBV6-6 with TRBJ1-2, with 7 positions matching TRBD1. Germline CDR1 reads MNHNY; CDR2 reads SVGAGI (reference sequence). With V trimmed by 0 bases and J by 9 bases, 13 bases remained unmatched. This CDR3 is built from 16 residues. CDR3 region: CASSYSRQGRRVSYTF. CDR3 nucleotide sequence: TGTGCCAGCAGTTACTCGCGACAGGGCCGCCGTGTGAGCTACACCTTC.

The CDR3 loop is CASSLERSTDTQYF. In DNA, the CDR3 is TGCGCCAGCAGCTTGGAGCGGTCCACAGATACGCAGTATTTT. The chain combines TRBV5-1 with TRBJ2-3, with D perhaps TRBD2 (5 bases). The CDR3 length is 14 residues. The V end was cut by 0 bases, the J end by 2 bases, with 7 bases between. Germline V gene lookup returns CDR1 SGHRS and CDR2 YFSETQ.

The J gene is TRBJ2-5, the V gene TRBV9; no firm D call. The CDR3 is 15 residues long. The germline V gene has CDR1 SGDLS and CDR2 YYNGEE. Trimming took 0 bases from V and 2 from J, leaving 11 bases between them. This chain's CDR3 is CASSVGAANQETQYF. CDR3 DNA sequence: TGTGCCAGCAGCGTAGGGGCAGCCAATCAAGAGACCCAGTACTTC.

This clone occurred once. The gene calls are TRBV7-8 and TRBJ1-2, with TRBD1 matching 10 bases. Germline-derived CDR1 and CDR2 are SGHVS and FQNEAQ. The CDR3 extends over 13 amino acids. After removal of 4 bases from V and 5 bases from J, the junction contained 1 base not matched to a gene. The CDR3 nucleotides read TGTGCCAGCAGCTCGGGACAGGGGTATGGCTACACCTTC. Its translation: CASSSGQGYGYTF.

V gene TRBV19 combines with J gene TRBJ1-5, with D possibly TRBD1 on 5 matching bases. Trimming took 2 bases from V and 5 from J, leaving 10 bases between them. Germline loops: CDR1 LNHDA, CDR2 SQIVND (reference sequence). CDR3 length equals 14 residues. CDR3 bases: TGTGCCAGTAGTATACAGGGTGTGGATCAGCCCCAGCATTTT. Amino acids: CASSIQGVDQPQHF.

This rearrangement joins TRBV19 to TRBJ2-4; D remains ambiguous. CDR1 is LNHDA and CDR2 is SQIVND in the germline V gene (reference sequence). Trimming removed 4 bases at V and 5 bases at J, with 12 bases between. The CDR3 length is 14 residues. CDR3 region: CASSTPGLENIQYF. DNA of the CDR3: TGTGCCAGTAGTACCCCAGGCCTTGAAAACATTCAGTACTTC.

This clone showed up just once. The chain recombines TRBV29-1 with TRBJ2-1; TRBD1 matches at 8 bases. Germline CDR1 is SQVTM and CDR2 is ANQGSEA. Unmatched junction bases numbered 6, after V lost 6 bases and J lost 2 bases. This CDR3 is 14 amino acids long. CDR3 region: CSVGTGGAYNEQFF. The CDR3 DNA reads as TGCAGCGTGGGGACAGGCGGGGCCTACAATGAGCAGTTCTTC.